The sequence of this TCR beta chain was determined in a study of identical twins. V lost 3 bases and J lost 5; bases outside the gene matches: 3. In germline, CDR1 is MGHDK, CDR2 SYGVNS. The length of the CDR3 is 13 residues. This clonotype appeared many times. MiXCR, run by TCRdb on the 5' RACE reads, gives a single entry per CDR3 protein. The sample includes roughly 230,000 distinct CDR3 sequences, approximately 8.6% seen only once; the top ten take approximately 3%. These records were also assigned to another study, of yellow fever vaccine responses in identical twins.

Sequenced sample: CD8+ T cells sorted from blood. This sequence originates from a young woman in good health. The rearrangement links TRBV25-1 to TRBJ2-5, with 7 positions matching TRBD2. CDR3 in amino acids: CASSDGLGETQYF. Written as DNA, the CDR3 is TGTGCCAGCAGTGATGGACTAGGGGAGACCCAGTACTTC.